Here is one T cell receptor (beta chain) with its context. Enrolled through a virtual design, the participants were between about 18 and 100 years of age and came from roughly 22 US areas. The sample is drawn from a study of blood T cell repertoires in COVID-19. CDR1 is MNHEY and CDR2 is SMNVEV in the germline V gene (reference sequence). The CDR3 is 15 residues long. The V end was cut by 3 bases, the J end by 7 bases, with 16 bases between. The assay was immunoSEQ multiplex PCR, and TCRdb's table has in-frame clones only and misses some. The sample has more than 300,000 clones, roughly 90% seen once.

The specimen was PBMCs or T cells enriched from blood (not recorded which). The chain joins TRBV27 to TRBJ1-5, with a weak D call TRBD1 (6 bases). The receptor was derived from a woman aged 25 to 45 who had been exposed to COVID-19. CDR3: CASSFNGGLWQPQHF. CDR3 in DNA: TGTGCCAGCAGTTTCAACGGGGGGCTCTGGCAGCCCCAGCATTTT.